The 21 T cell receptor beta chains below all came from one sample that was sequenced in a study of T cell responses to AZD1222 COVID-19 vaccine. Here immunoSEQ multiplex PCR was the method, and the copy in TCRdb shows in-frame clones only, minus some. The sample records about 97,000 clones, 80% to 85% being singletons. The specimen comprised peripheral blood, sampled on day 0 of AZD1222 vaccination. Source of these receptors: an adult in good health.

J is TRBJ1-2 and V is TRBV4-3; TRBD1 matches 7 bases. J gave up 4 bases and V 4 bases, and 12 bases lay outside the gene matches. The CDR3 is 16 amino acids. CDR1 is LGHNA, CDR2 YSLEER, per germline. CDR3 sequence (DNA): TGCGCCAGCAGCCCTCACCCCGGGACAGATCTCTATGGCTACACCTTC. It yields the protein CASSPHPGTDLYGYTF.

The V and J genes are TRBV9 and TRBJ2-1, with D uncertain. Trimming removed 3 bases at V and 0 bases at J, with 10 bases between. The length of the CDR3 is 15 residues. CDR1 and CDR2 from the germline V gene are SGDLS and YYNGEE. The CDR3 DNA reads TGTGCCAGCAGCGGTCAGGAGAGCTCCTACAATGAGCAGTTCTTC. Its protein is CASSGQESSYNEQFF.

The chain employs TRBV10-2 and TRBJ1-6; unclear D gene. The CDR3 is 15 residues long. Germline V gives CDR1 WSHSY, CDR2 SAAADI. V lost 4 bases, J lost 4 bases, and 11 bases lay in between. This CDR3 reads CASSGSSTYNSPLHF. The CDR3 DNA is TGCGCCAGCAGTGGCTCCTCCACTTATAATTCACCCCTCCACTTT.

This chain joins TRBV6-1 and TRBJ1-4; no clear D gene. With 3 bases removed from V and 4 bases from J, the gap between germline ends came to 24 bases. Per germline, CDR1 MNHNS and CDR2 SASEGT. The CDR3 is 19 residues long. CDR3 protein: CASSESLYSNLPLNEKLFF. The CDR3, as DNA: TGTGCCAGCAGTGAGTCCCTGTACTCAAATCTCCCCCTTAATGAAAAACTGTTTTTT.

J is TRBJ1-3 and V is TRBV7-2, with D possibly matching TRBD1 (5 bases). Trimming pared 1 base from V and 0 bases from J, leaving 16 bases between. Germline V CDR1 and CDR2: SGHTA, FQGNSA. The CDR3 is made up of 18 amino acids. Here the CDR3 reads CASSLEFSRASSGNTIYF. CDR3 coding DNA: TGTGCCAGCAGCTTAGAATTTAGCAGGGCTAGCTCTGGAAACACCATATATTTT.

Here the CDR3 DNA reads TGTGCCAGCAGCCAACGGGCCAGGACCACAGATACGCAGTATTTT. Its protein product is CASSQRARTTDTQYF. The chain is built from TRBV3-1 (or the pseudogene TRBV3-2) and TRBJ2-3; D gene unclear. This CDR3 spans 15 amino acids. Germline CDR1 and CDR2: LGHDT and YNNKEL (reference sequence). Trimming left V 2 bases short and J 2 bases short, with 11 bases between.

The chain links TRBV24-1 to TRBJ1-2; D gene ambiguous. Germline assignment: CDR1 KGHDR and CDR2 SFDVKD. Between the trimmed V and J ends, which lost 3 bases and 7 bases, there was a span of 14 bases. The CDR3 is 14 residues long. CDR3 in DNA: TGTGCCACCAGTGATCCCCAAGGTTTAGGTGGCTACACCTTC. Protein sequence: CATSDPQGLGGYTF.

V usage is TRBV18 and J usage is TRBJ1-3; maybe TRBD1 (6 bases). The V and J ends lost 2 bases and 9 bases respectively, with 14 bases between them. The CDR3 spans 14 residues. The germline V gene has CDR1 KGHSH and CDR2 LQKENI. CDR3 DNA: TGTGCCAGCTCACCAGGGACATCGGTTAGCACCATATATTTT. Its translation: CASSPGTSVSTIYF.

The chain is built from TRBV12-3 or TRBV12-4 and TRBJ1-1; the D gene is possibly TRBD1 (5 bases). V was pared by 7 bases and J by 4 bases, with 13 bases between. The CDR3 has 13 amino acids. This CDR3 is CASTRAGSTEAFF. The CDR3, as DNA: TGTGCCAGCACCAGGGCAGGCAGCACTGAAGCTTTCTTT.

J is TRBJ1-2 and V is TRBV4-2; the D gene is possibly TRBD1 (5 bases). Germline loops: CDR1 LGHNA, CDR2 YNFKEQ. The CDR3 loop spans 17 amino acids. V lost 0 bases and J 2 bases, leaving 16 bases between the germline ends. The CDR3 DNA reads as TGTGCCAGCAGCCAAGAGGTGGCGGGGGGAGTGAACTATGGCTACACCTTC. Amino acids: CASSQEVAGGVNYGYTF.

At least ten counts were recorded for this clone. The rearrangement joins TRBV5-4 to TRBJ1-5; 7 nucleotides agree with TRBD1. The germline CDR1 and CDR2 sequences are SGHNT and YYREEE (reference sequence). There are 18 residues in the CDR3. The junction had 11 bases not matched to a gene; V was cut back by 2 bases and J by 0 bases. CDR3 sequence reads: CASSLPNRGPLSNQPQHF. As DNA, the CDR3 is TGTGCCAGCAGCTTACCAAACAGGGGACCCCTTAGCAATCAGCCCCAGCATTTT.

The gene calls are TRBV7-8 and TRBJ1-4; maybe TRBD1 (5 bases). The CDR3 contains 14 residues. V was shortened by 5 bases and J by 8 bases, with 15 bases between the two germline ends. From germline, CDR1 is SGHVS and CDR2 FQNEAQ. For the CDR3, the DNA is TGTGCCAGCAGCAAGGGGTCACTTGGGGAAAAACTGTTTTTT. Amino acid sequence: CASSKGSLGEKLFF.

This clone was observed a handful of times. V gene TRBV29-1 combines with J gene TRBJ2-1; D is unclear. The CDR3 loop spans 11 amino acids. The germline V and J ends were trimmed by 3 bases and 9 bases, with 9 bases remaining between them. Germline CDR1 SQVTM, CDR2 ANQGSEA. The CDR3 sequence: CSVDTYSEQFF. In DNA form, the CDR3 reads TGCAGCGTTGACACCTATTCTGAGCAGTTCTTC.

The V call is TRBV21-1, the J call TRBJ2-7; the table's D call TRBD2 went unverified against the DNA. TRBV21-1 constitutes a pseudogene. The CDR3 totals 14 residues. The CDR3 here is CASRKQRAPYEQYV. CDR3 bases: TGTGCCAGCAGAAAACAGAGGGCCCCCTACGAGCAGTACGTC.

This clone was detected only a few times. The chain joins TRBV6-5 to TRBJ1-4; D not certain. This CDR3 is built from 14 residues. Germline CDR1 MNHEY, CDR2 SVGAGI. Trimming shortened V by 3 bases and J by 5 bases, and 10 bases separated the two germline ends. CDR3 in amino acids: CASSYRSGNEKLFF. Here the CDR3 DNA reads TGTGCCAGCAGTTATCGATCGGGAAATGAAAAACTGTTTTTT.

V gene TRBV10-2 combines with J gene TRBJ2-5; TRBD1 aligns across 7 bases. V was clipped by 8 bases and J by 4 bases; unmatched bases: 7. Germline CDR1 reads WSHSY; CDR2 reads SAAADI. The CDR3 contains 13 residues. This CDR3 is CASGAGGSETQYF. CDR3 DNA: TGCGCCAGCGGGGCAGGGGGATCAGAGACCCAGTACTTC.

The rearrangement links TRBV2 to TRBJ1-5; the D gene is possibly TRBD1 (5 bases). This CDR3 comprises 14 residues. The germline gives CDR1 SNHLY, CDR2 FYNNEI. Trimming pared 3 bases from V and 3 bases from J, leaving 9 bases between. The CDR3 DNA reads as TGTGCCAGCAGTGACGGAGGGGACAATCAGCCCCAGCATTTT. This codes for CASSDGGDNQPQHF.

This clone was counted a few times. The chain is built from TRBV7-8 and TRBJ1-6, with TRBD1 as a possible D gene (5 bases). Germline V gene lookup returns CDR1 SGHVS and CDR2 FQNEAQ. This CDR3 has 14 amino acids. The V gene lost 0 bases and the J gene lost 9 bases, with 9 bases spanning the gap. As DNA, the CDR3 is TGTGCCAGCAGCTTAGCGGGCACAGGTTCACCCCTCCACTTT. This translates into CASSLAGTGSPLHF.

The gene calls are TRBV18 and TRBJ2-3; D is perhaps TRBD2 (6 bases). V lost 3 bases and J lost 2, with 12 bases in between. Germline V lookup: CDR1 KGHSH, CDR2 LQKENI. The CDR3 covers 15 residues. The CDR3 DNA is TGTGCCAGCTCACCGGGGGGTCCCAACACAGATACGCAGTATTTT. Protein sequence: CASSPGGPNTDTQYF.

The chain employs TRBV28 and TRBJ2-7; 7 bases are shared with TRBD1. Germline V CDR1 and CDR2: MDHEN, SYDVKM. Trimming removed 5 bases from V and 3 bases from J; junction bases left unmatched: 7. The CDR3 spans 14 residues. This CDR3 is CASSEQGFLYEQYF. The CDR3 DNA sequence: TGTGCCAGCAGTGAACAGGGGTTTCTCTACGAGCAGTACTTC. The full variable domain, in which reference TRBV28 and TRBJ2-7 provide the parts outside the CDR3, is DVKVTQSSRYLVKRTGEKVFLECVQDMDHENMFWYRQDPGLGLRLIYFSYDVKMKEKGDIPEGYSVSREKKERFSLILESASTNQTSMYLCASSEQGFLYEQYFGPGTRLTVT.

The CDR3 DNA reads as TGTGCCAGCAGCTTACCAGGGGCTGGAAACACCATATATTTT. Translation gives CASSLPGAGNTIYF. The gene calls are TRBV11-2 and TRBJ1-3; possible D gene TRBD1, 6 bases. Germline-derived CDR1 and CDR2 are SGHAT and FQNNGV. Trimming took off 2 bases at V and 2 bases at J, with 7 bases between the two ends. The CDR3 is 14 residues long.